Shown below are 22 T cell receptor beta chains from a single sample sequenced in a study of graft-versus-host responses after intestinal transplantation. The assay was immunoSEQ multiplex PCR, and TCRdb's table has in-frame clones only and misses some. The sample lists about 110,000 clones, around 93% occurring once. Antigens of these TCRs are unknown. The sample was unstimulated CD8+ T cells sorted from spleen or lymph node cells, taken before intestinal transplant. These receptors originate from a human donor who received an intestinal transplant.

The table lists this clone with a count of one. The rearrangement links TRBV27 to TRBJ1-2; possibly TRBD1 for D (6 bases). V was trimmed by 4 bases and J by 4 bases, leaving 19 bases between them. This CDR3 region has 16 residues. CDR1 is MNHEY and CDR2 is SMNVEV in the germline V gene (reference sequence). The CDR3: CASSSIIRGVGYGYTF. CDR3 DNA sequence: TGTGCCAGCAGTTCGATCATCAGGGGAGTCGGCTATGGCTACACCTTC.

V usage is TRBV4-1 and J usage is TRBJ1-1; D gene ambiguous. CDR1 MGHRA and CDR2 YSYEKL come from the germline V gene. Trimming shortened V by 0 bases and J by 11 bases, and 16 bases separated the two germline ends. CDR3 size: 14 residues. CDR3 sequence reads: CASSQDGPGPGAFF. The CDR3 nucleotides are TGCGCCAGCAGCCAAGATGGGCCAGGCCCTGGGGCTTTCTTT.

The chain links TRBV30 to TRBJ2-2, with D hard to call. Germline V CDR1 and CDR2: GTSNPN, SVGIG (reference sequence). V was pared by 3 bases and J by 6 bases, with 8 bases between. This CDR3 comprises 12 residues. The CDR3 spells CAWRDLPGELFF. CDR3 nucleotide sequence: TGTGCCTGGAGGGATTTGCCCGGGGAGCTGTTTTTT.

This chain uses TRBV30 with TRBJ1-1; D gene ambiguous. V was trimmed by 4 bases and J by 5 bases, leaving 11 bases between them. The V gene's germline CDR1 is GTSNPN and CDR2 SVGIG (reference sequence). The length of the CDR3 is 12 residues. Here the CDR3 DNA reads TGTGCCTGGATAATCGGCGGGACTGAAGCTTTCTTT. Translating it yields CAWIIGGTEAFF. Using reference TRBV30 and TRBJ1-1 for the parts outside the CDR3, the full variable domain is SQTIHQWPATLVQPVGSPLSLECTVEGTSNPNLYWYRQAAGRGLQLLFYSVGIGQISSEVPQNLSASRPQDRQFILSSKKLLLSDSGFYLCAWIIGGTEAFFGQGTRLTVV.

The rearrangement uses TRBV18 and TRBJ1-5; D is uncertain. The CDR3 spans 17 residues. Germline V gives CDR1 KGHSH, CDR2 LQKENI. V gave up 2 bases and J gave up 0 bases, with 14 bases separating them. CDR3 protein: CASSPYEGTYSNQPQHF. CDR3 sequence (DNA): TGTGCCAGCTCACCATACGAGGGCACCTATAGCAATCAGCCCCAGCATTTT.

This clone came up once. The CDR3 DNA follows: TGTGCCAGCAGCTTAGTACAAGGGGCCGCAGGTTTCAACGCTGAAGCTTTCTTT. The encoded protein is CASSLVQGAAGFNAEAFF. The V and J genes are TRBV11-2 and TRBJ1-1; possible D gene TRBD1, 5 bases. V lost 1 base to trimming and J lost 6 bases, with 24 bases between them. The CDR3 sequence is 18 residues long. Germline V CDR1 and CDR2: SGHAT, FQNNGV.

The V gene is TRBV29-1, the J gene TRBJ1-2; TRBD1 aligns across 9 bases. The length of the CDR3 is 14 residues. CDR1 is SQVTM, CDR2 ANQGSEA, per germline. Germline trimming cut 2 bases from V and 5 bases from J; bases unmatched to any gene: 6. CDR3 region: CSVEPPGQGYGYTF. As DNA, the CDR3 is TGCAGCGTTGAACCACCGGGACAGGGATATGGCTACACCTTC.

The genes are TRBV7-9 and TRBJ1-4; D not resolved. Germline lookup yields CDR1 SEHNR and CDR2 FQNEAQ (reference sequence). The CDR3 runs 12 residues. V lost 2 bases to trimming and J lost 8 bases, with 6 bases between them. The CDR3 DNA reads TGTGCCAGCAGCTTATTTGGAGAAAAACTGTTTTTT. Amino acid sequence: CASSLFGEKLFF.

The chain employs TRBV7-6 and TRBJ1-5, with unresolved D. In germline, CDR1 is SGHVS, CDR2 FNYEAQ. The V end was cut by 1 base, the J end by 3 bases, with 7 bases between. The CDR3 is 14 residues long. The CDR3 reads CASSLGEYNQPQHF. In nucleotides, the CDR3 is TGTGCCAGCAGCTTAGGAGAGTACAATCAGCCCCAGCATTTT.

The V gene is TRBV15, the J gene TRBJ1-5; D gene uncertain. The germline gives CDR1 LNHNV, CDR2 YYDKDF (reference sequence). The CDR3 runs 13 residues. V lost 0 bases, J lost 7 bases, and 7 bases lay in between. The CDR3 region is CATSRDRPQPQHF. CDR3 DNA: TGTGCCACCAGCAGAGATCGCCCGCAGCCCCAGCATTTT.

This clone has just one count. The chain has TRBV23-1 and TRBJ2-2, with D perhaps matching TRBD1 or TRBD2 (6 bases each). TRBV23-1 is treated as an ORF (open reading frame) with a function not yet certain. V lost 7 bases, J lost 4 bases, and 22 bases lay in between. There are 17 residues in the CDR3. The CDR3 sequence: CASKRAKGGVGTGELFF. Written as DNA, the CDR3 is TGCGCCAGCAAACGAGCTAAGGGGGGAGTAGGCACCGGGGAGCTGTTTTTT.

V gene TRBV29-1 combines with J gene TRBJ1-2; D possibly corresponds to TRBD1 (5 bases). CDR1 is SQVTM and CDR2 is ANQGSEA in the germline V gene. Trimming removed 2 bases from V and 0 bases from J, with 7 bases in between. The CDR3 is 13 amino acids. CDR3 bases: TGCAGCGTTGAAAGGGACGCTAACTATGGCTACACCTTC. Protein: CSVERDANYGYTF.

J is TRBJ2-1 and V is TRBV4-2, with D unclear. The CDR3 loop spans 15 amino acids. The germline gives CDR1 LGHNA, CDR2 YNFKEQ. Trimming stripped 0 bases from V and 8 bases from J, with 14 bases between. CDR3: CASSQEESLPDEQFF. The CDR3 DNA follows: TGTGCCAGCAGCCAAGAGGAATCGCTACCCGATGAGCAGTTCTTC.

The V call is TRBV5-1, the J call TRBJ2-1; weak D call: TRBD1 (5 bases). Trimming took 7 bases from V and 3 from J, leaving 14 bases between them. The length of the CDR3 is 14 residues. The germline CDR1 and CDR2 sequences are SGHRS and YFSETQ. The CDR3 DNA is TGCGCCAGCCTCAGGGTTCCAAACTACAATGAGCAGTTCTTC. The encoded protein is CASLRVPNYNEQFF. Together with reference TRBV5-1 and TRBJ2-1, the CDR3 gives the full variable domain: KAGVTQTPRYLIKTRGQQVTLSCSPISGHRSVSWYQQTPGQGLQFLFEYFSETQRNKGNFPGRFSGRQFSNSRSEMNVSTLELGDSALYLCASLRVPNYNEQFFGPGTRLTVL.

The V gene is TRBV4-1, the J gene TRBJ1-3, with D tentatively TRBD1 (6 bases). V lost 0 bases to trimming and J lost 3 bases, with 15 bases between them. This CDR3 comprises 17 residues. Germline CDR1 and CDR2: MGHRA and YSYEKL. CDR3 in amino acids: CASSQDPPGAIGNTIYF. The CDR3 nucleotides read TGCGCCAGCAGCCAAGACCCACCGGGGGCCATTGGAAACACCATATATTTT.

This clone was observed a single time. The junction does not match germline at one end; this may be a read error. The V call is TRBV7-7, the J call TRBJ1-1, with a tentative D call TRBD1 (6 bases). Germline CDR1 SSHAT, CDR2 FNYEAQ (reference sequence). The CDR3 is 16 amino acids. The CDR3 DNA follows: TGTGCTAGCAGCCCCTACCCCTCCGGGGGCCACACTGAAGCTTTCTTT. This translates into CASSPYPSGGHTEAFF.

The chain employs TRBV27 and TRBJ1-6; D gene uncertain. Germline lookup yields CDR1 MNHEY and CDR2 SMNVEV (reference sequence). Trimming took 8 bases from V and 6 from J, leaving 23 bases between them. CDR3 size: 17 residues. Here the CDR3 reads CASSHTPPTIFNSPLHF. Written as DNA, the CDR3 is TGTGCCAGCTCCCATACCCCCCCGACTATATTTAATTCACCCCTCCACTTT.

V gene TRBV5-4 combines with J gene TRBJ2-7; D is unresolved. V lost 0 bases to trimming and J lost 4 bases, with 2 bases between them. From germline, CDR1 is SGHNT and CDR2 YYREEE (reference sequence). The CDR3 is made up of 11 amino acids. In DNA form, the CDR3 reads TGTGCCAGCAGCTTGGGGTACGAGCAGTACTTC. Encoded protein: CASSLGYEQYF.

The count of this clone is one. CDR3 sequence reads: CASSFAGALNSNQPQHF. The CDR3 coding sequence is TGTGCCAGCAGTTTTGCAGGGGCCTTAAATAGCAATCAGCCCCAGCATTTT. The chain has TRBV28 and TRBJ1-5; TRBD1 might be the D (6 bases). Germline V gene lookup returns CDR1 MDHEN and CDR2 SYDVKM. V lost 3 bases and J 0 bases, leaving 15 bases between the germline ends. The CDR3 is made up of 17 amino acids.

V is TRBV27 and J is TRBJ2-7, with 8 bases that match TRBD1. Germline assignment: CDR1 MNHEY and CDR2 SMNVEV (reference sequence). CDR3 size: 13 residues. With V trimmed by 9 bases and J by 5 bases, 9 bases remained unmatched. CDR3 loop: CARRTGCSHEQYF. The DNA of the CDR3 is TGTGCCAGGAGGACAGGGTGTTCCCACGAGCAGTACTTC.

The chain uses TRBV7-9 and TRBJ1-1; D gene ambiguous. This CDR3 is built from 13 residues. V was cut by 7 bases and J by 5 bases, with 14 bases left in between. Germline V CDR1 and CDR2: SEHNR, FQNEAQ (reference sequence). CDR3 sequence (DNA): TGTGCCAGCAAAGACGGAATAGGGACTGAAGCTTTCTTT. Its translation: CASKDGIGTEAFF.

This chain links TRBV30 with TRBJ1-2; tentatively, D is TRBD1 (5 bases). CDR3 length: 13 residues. Germline CDR1 GTSNPN, CDR2 SVGIG (reference sequence). V lost 3 bases to trimming and J lost 4 bases, with 12 bases between them. The CDR3 DNA reads TGTGCCTGGAGCCTGGGGCCGAGCTATGGCTACACCTTC. Protein product: CAWSLGPSYGYTF. The entire variable domain, with the rest obtained from reference TRBV30 and TRBJ1-2, is as follows: SQTIHQWPATLVQPVGSPLSLECTVEGTSNPNLYWYRQAAGRGLQLLFYSVGIGQISSEVPQNLSASRPQDRQFILSSKKLLLSDSGFYLCAWSLGPSYGYTFGSGTRLTVV.